What follows describes a single TCR beta chain. Its antigen remains undetermined. Within one base of it there is no much larger clone, and no base qualities were kept. Library construction relied on RT-PCR. Instrument used: NextSeq 550. The public reads were run again by TCRdb, first through fastp at Q25 and then through MiXCR, and only productive beta chains were kept. All rows with the same CDR3 protein become a single entry with the most common DNA and genes. The sample table records over 400,000 distinct CDR3 sequences; more than 15% of these occur just once. The ten largest make up 7.2% of the sample. A distance of 11 bases separates the germline ends of V and J, which lose 7 bases and 5 bases respectively. According to the germline V gene, CDR1 reads MNHEY and CDR2 reads SVGAGI. The CDR3 holds 12 amino acids from the cysteine to the phenylalanine. The sequence is cut down to CDR3 DNA, 36 bases in frame from base 1.

This sample stems from a study of patients and donors after allogeneic stem cell transplantation (dated by TCRdb to the early 2020s). This sequence uses TRBV6-5 and TRBJ2-5; the D gene assignment is ambiguous. Sequenced sample: blood, either unsorted or a sorted T cell fraction (not recorded which). This receptor was taken from a human donor who was either an allogeneic HSCT recipient or a stem cell or donor lymphocyte infusion donor (not recorded which). It is not recorded whose cells these are; they may come from a transplant donor. The nucleotide sequence is TGTGCCAGCACCTCCAGCCGGGAGACCCAGTACTTC. It translates as CASTSSRETQYF.